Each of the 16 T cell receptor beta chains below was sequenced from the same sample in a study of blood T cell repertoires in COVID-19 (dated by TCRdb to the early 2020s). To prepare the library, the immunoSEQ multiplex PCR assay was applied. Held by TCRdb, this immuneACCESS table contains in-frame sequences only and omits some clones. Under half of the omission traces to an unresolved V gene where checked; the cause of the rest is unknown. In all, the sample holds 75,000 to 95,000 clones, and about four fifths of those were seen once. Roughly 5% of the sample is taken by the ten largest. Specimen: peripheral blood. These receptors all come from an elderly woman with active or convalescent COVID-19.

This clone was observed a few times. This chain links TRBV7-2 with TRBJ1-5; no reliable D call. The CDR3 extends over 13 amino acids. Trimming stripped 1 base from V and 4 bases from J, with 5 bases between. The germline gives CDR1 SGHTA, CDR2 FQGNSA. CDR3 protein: CASSLEQNQPQHF. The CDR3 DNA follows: TGTGCCAGCAGCTTAGAACAGAATCAGCCCCAGCATTTT.

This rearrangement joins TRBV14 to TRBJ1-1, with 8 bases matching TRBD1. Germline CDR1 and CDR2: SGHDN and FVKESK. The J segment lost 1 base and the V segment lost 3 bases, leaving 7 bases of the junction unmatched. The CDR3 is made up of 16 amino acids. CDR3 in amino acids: CASSQYRGAGNTEAFF. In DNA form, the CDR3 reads TGTGCCAGCAGCCAGTACAGGGGGGCTGGGAACACTGAAGCTTTCTTT.

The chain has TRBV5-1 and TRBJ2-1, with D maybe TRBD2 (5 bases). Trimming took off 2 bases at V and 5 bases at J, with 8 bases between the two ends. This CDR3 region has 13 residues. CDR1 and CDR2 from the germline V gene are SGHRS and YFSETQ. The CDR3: CASSFEGHNEQFF. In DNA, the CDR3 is TGCGCCAGCAGCTTCGAGGGTCACAATGAGCAGTTCTTC.

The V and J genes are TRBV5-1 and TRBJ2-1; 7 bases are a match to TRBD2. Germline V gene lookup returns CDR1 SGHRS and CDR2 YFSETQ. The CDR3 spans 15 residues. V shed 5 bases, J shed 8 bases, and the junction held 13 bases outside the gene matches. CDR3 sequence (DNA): TGCGCCAGCAGGGCTGGGTGGCGGGAGATAGATGAGCAGTTCTTC. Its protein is CASRAGWREIDEQFF.

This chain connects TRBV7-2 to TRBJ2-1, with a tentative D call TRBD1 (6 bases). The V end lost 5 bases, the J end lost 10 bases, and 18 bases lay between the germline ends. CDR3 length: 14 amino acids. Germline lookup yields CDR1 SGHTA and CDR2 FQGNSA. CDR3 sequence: CASSPEVRGREQFF. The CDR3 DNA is TGTGCCAGCAGCCCAGAGGTCAGGGGTAGGGAGCAGTTCTTC. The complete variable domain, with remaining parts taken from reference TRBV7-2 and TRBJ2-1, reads GAGVSQSPSNKVTEKGKDVELRCDPISGHTALYWYRQSLGQGLEFLIYFQGNSAPDKSGLPSDRFSAERTGGSVSTLTIQRTQQEDSAVYLCASSPEVRGREQFFGPGTRLTVL.

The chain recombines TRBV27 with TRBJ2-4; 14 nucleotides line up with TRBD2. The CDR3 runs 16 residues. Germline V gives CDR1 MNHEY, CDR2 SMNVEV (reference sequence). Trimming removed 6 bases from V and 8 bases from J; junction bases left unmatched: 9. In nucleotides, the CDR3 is TGTGCCAGCAGGGGACTAGCGGGAGTATCTAGAGACATTCAGTACTTC. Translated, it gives CASRGLAGVSRDIQYF.

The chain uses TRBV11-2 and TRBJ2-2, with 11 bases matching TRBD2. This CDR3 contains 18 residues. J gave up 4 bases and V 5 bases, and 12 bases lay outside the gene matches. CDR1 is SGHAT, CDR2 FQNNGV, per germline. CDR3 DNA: TGTGCCAGCAGCCCTCTAGCGGGAGGCCTCTCGGGCACCGGGGAGCTGTTTTTT. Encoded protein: CASSPLAGGLSGTGELFF.

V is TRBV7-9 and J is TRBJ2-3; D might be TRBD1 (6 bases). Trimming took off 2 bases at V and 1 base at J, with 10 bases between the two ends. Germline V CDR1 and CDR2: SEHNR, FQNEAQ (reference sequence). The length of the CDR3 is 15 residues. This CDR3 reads CASSLIQGGTDTQYF. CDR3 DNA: TGTGCCAGCAGCTTAATACAGGGCGGCACAGATACGCAGTATTTT.

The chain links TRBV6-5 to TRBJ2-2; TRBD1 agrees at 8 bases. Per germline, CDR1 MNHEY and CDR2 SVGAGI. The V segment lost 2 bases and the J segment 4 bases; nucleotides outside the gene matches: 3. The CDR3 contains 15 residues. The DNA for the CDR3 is TGTGCCAGCAGTTACGGACAGGGAGCCACCGGGGAGCTGTTTTTT. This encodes CASSYGQGATGELFF.

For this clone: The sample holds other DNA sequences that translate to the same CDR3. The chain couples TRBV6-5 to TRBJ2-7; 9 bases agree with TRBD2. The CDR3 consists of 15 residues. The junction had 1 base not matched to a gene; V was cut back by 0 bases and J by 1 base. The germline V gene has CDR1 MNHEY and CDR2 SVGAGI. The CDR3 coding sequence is TGTGCCAGCAGTTACTCAGCGGGAGGTTCCTACGAGCAGTACTTC. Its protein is CASSYSAGGSYEQYF.

CDR3 sequence: CASSLGASRGYDEAFF. For the CDR3, the DNA is TGTGCCAGCAGCTTAGGAGCGTCAAGGGGGTACGATGAAGCTTTCTTT. The chain has TRBV7-9 and TRBJ1-1; tentatively, D is TRBD1 (6 bases). The CDR3 is 16 residues long. Germline V CDR1 and CDR2: SEHNR, FQNEAQ (reference sequence). Trimming stripped 1 base from V and 7 bases from J, with 19 bases between.

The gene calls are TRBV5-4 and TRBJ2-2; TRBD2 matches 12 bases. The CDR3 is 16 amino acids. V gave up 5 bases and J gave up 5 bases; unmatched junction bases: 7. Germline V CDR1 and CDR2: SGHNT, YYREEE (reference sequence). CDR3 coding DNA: TGTGCCAGCAGAACCACTAGCGGGGGGTTAACCGGGGAGCTGTTTTTT. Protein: CASRTTSGGLTGELFF.

CDR3: CASSPRTTQETQYF. In nucleotides, the CDR3 is TGTGCCAGCTCACCTAGGACAACCCAAGAGACCCAGTACTTC. The chain couples TRBV18 to TRBJ2-5, with D tentatively TRBD1 (5 bases). Trimming took off 3 bases at V and 1 base at J, with 9 bases between the two ends. The CDR3 spans 14 residues. Germline CDR1 KGHSH, CDR2 LQKENI.

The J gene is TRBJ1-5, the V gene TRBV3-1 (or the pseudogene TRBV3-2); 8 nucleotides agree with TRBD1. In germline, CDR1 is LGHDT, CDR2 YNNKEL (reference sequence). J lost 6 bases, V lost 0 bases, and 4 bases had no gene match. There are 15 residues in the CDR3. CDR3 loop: CASSQDSGGGQPQHF. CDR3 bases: TGTGCCAGCAGCCAAGATTCAGGGGGCGGTCAGCCCCAGCATTTT.

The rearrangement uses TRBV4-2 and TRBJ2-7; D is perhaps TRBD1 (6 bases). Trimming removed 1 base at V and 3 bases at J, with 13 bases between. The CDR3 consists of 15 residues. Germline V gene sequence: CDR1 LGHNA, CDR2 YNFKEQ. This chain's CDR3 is CASSQAPQGGYEQYF. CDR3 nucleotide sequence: TGTGCCAGCAGCCAAGCCCCACAGGGTGGCTACGAGCAGTACTTC.

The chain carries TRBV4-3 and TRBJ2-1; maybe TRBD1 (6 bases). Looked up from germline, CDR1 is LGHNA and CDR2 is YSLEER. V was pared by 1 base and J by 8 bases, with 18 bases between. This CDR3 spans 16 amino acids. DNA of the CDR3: TGCGCCAGCAGCCAAGGAAGGGGGTCTATATACGATGAGCAGTTCTTC. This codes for CASSQGRGSIYDEQFF.